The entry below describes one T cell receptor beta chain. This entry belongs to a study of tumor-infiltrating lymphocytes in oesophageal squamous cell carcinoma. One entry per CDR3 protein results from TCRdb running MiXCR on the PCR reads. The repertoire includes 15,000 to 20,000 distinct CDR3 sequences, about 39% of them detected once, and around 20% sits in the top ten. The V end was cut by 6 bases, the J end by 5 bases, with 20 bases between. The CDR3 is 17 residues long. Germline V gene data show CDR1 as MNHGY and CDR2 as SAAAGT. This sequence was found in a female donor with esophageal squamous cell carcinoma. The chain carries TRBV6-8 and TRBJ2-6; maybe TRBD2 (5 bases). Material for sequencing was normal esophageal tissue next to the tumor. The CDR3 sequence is CASSPRAPSSWANVLTF. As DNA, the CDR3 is TGTGCCAGCAGCCCTCGGGCCCCTAGCTCCTGGGCCAACGTCCTGACTTTC.